This is a list of T cell receptor beta chains from one sample in a study of beta chain features in type 1 diabetes. Profiling relied on immunoSEQ multiplex PCR, and the TCRdb table lists in-frame clones only, not all of them. Of some 150,000 clones in the sample, roughly 53% were seen once. Sequences were obtained from Tregs from blood. The receptor source for this set is a young man in good health. Each CDR3 is given with its conserved first and last residue. The D gene is left open where the match is weak. Not all rows give a size; the values are once, few, many and, for expanded clones, a class.

size: few; J: TRBJ1-1; D: .; V: TRBV29-1; DNA: TGCAGCGTTGAAAGGGAGGGGAACACTGAAGCTTTCTTT; CDR3: CSVEREGNTEAFF
size: .; J: TRBJ1-2; D: .; V: TRBV6-1; DNA: TGTGCCAGCAGTGTTACTTCAGGGTATGGCTACACCTTC; CDR3: CASSVTSGYGYTF
size: .; J: TRBJ1-6; D: TRBD1; V: TRBV6-4; DNA: TGTGCCAGCAGTGAACCAAGACAGGGGTACTCCTATAATTCACCCCTCCACTTT; CDR3: CASSEPRQGYSYNSPLHF
size: few; J: TRBJ1-2; D: TRBD1; V: TRBV11-1; DNA: TGTGCCAGCAGAGACGACAGGGATGGTTACTATGGCTACACCTTC; CDR3: CASRDDRDGYYGYTF
size: .; J: TRBJ2-3; D: .; V: TRBV7-2; DNA: TGTGCCAGCAGCATAACGGGACTTAACACAGATACGCAGTATTTT; CDR3: CASSITGLNTDTQYF
size: few; J: TRBJ2-2; D: TRBD1; V: TRBV7-3; DNA: TGTGCCAGCAGCCGAACAAACCTGACGAGGACAGGGGGTCACACCGGGGAGCTGTTTTTT; CDR3: CASSRTNLTRTGGHTGELFF
size: .; J: TRBJ2-1; D: .; V: TRBV6-1; DNA: TGTGCCAGCGGCGCCGGGGGGCGGCAGTTCTTC; CDR3: CASGAGGRQFF
size: few; J: TRBJ1-4; D: .; V: TRBV29-1; DNA: TGCAGCGTTGCGGGGAGTGAAAAACTGTTTTTT; CDR3: CSVAGSEKLFF
size: .; J: TRBJ2-3; D: TRBD2; V: TRBV7-9; DNA: TGCTCCGGGAGTCGGGAGGCAGATACGCAGTATTTT; CDR3: CSGSREADTQYF
size: .; J: TRBJ2-6; D: TRBD1; V: TRBV18; DNA: TGTGCCAGCTCACCGATAGGGGGCGCGTCCCTCGGGGCCAACGTCCTGACTTTC; CDR3: CASSPIGGASLGANVLTF
size: .; J: TRBJ2-2; D: .; V: TRBV5-1; DNA: TGCGCCAGCAGCTTGCGTGGACTCAGGTCGATCGGGGAGCTGTTTTTT; CDR3: CASSLRGLRSIGELFF
size: once; J: TRBJ1-2; D: .; V: TRBV18; DNA: TGTGCCAGCTCACCACTTGAGGGGGTTGTCTATGGCTACACCTTC; CDR3: CASSPLEGVVYGYTF
size: once; J: TRBJ1-1; D: .; V: TRBV11-3; DNA: TGTGCCAGCAGCTCGTTGCCGGGGACTGAAGCTTTCTTT; CDR3: CASSSLPGTEAFF
size: .; J: TRBJ1-4; D: .; V: TRBV5-1; DNA: TGCGCCAGCAGCTTGCGAGGCAGGGGTGATGAAAAACTGTTTTTT; CDR3: CASSLRGRGDEKLFF
size: .; J: TRBJ2-2; D: TRBD2; V: TRBV6-5; DNA: TGTGCCAGCAGTCTGGCGGCGGGGGTCACCGGGGAGCTGTTTTTT; CDR3: CASSLAAGVTGELFF
size: few; J: TRBJ1-2; D: .; V: TRBV5-1; DNA: TGCGCCAGCAGCAGAGACTCCGCTGGATATGGCTACACCTTC; CDR3: CASSRDSAGYGYTF
size: .; J: TRBJ1-3; D: TRBD1; V: TRBV6-5; DNA: TGTGCCAGCAGTAAGATGACAGGGTTTGGAAACACCATATATTTT; CDR3: CASSKMTGFGNTIYF
size: .; J: TRBJ2-2; D: .; V: TRBV10-3; DNA: TGTGCCATCAGTGAGAGCAGGGCCCCCGGGGAGCTGTTTTTT; CDR3: CAISESRAPGELFF
size: few; J: TRBJ2-3; D: TRBD2; V: TRBV7-2; DNA: TGTGCCAGCAGCTTGGGACTAGCGGTCCGAGATACGCAGTATTTT; CDR3: CASSLGLAVRDTQYF
size: .; J: TRBJ2-7; D: TRBD2; V: TRBV4-3; DNA: TGCGCCAGCAGCCAAGATGATAGGACTAGCGCTACCTACGAGCAGTACTTC; CDR3: CASSQDDRTSATYEQYF
size: .; J: TRBJ1-3; D: TRBD1; V: TRBV5-1; DNA: TGCGCCAGCAGCTTGGGCGGACAGGGCTCCGGAAACACCATATATTTT; CDR3: CASSLGGQGSGNTIYF
size: .; J: TRBJ2-1; D: .; V: TRBV9; DNA: TGTGCCAGCAGCGTAGTAAGGGGAGGGACATCCTCCTACAATGAGCAGTTCTTC; CDR3: CASSVVRGGTSSYNEQFF